This T cell receptor beta chain came from a study of CD8 T cells in ankylosing spondylitis. Study-wide results and caveats: What seemed typical of ankylosing spondylitis blood was a TCR beta motif built from 8 or 9 highly homologous variants.

TCRdb fed the 5' RACE reads into MiXCR, producing one record per CDR3 protein. The sample lists around 490,000 distinct CDR3 sequences, roughly 5.2% occurring once. In its sample, this clonotype was seen many times. Its antigen is undetermined. Losses at the gene ends were 0 bases for V and 2 bases for J; bases not matched to a gene: 3. Germline-derived CDR1 and CDR2 are SGDLS and YYNGEE. CDR3 size: 16 residues. The sequencing sample was made of blood, either unsorted or a sorted T cell fraction (not recorded which). The V and J genes are TRBV9 and TRBJ2-3; 10 nucleotides line up with TRBD2. The receptor comes from a male donor with ankylosing spondylitis. CDR3 DNA: TGTGCCAGCAGCGTAGTAGCGGGGGGCTACACAGATACGCAGTATTTT. Protein: CASSVVAGGYTDTQYF.